This TCR beta chain was recovered during a study of control samples from healthy donors and cancer patients. Sequenced by immunoSEQ multiplex PCR; TCRdb stores in-frame clones only, minus some. The sample includes some 130,000 clones, 90% of them seen just once. Sequencing input: blood. This receptor was obtained from a man aged 18 to 30 in good health.

Here the CDR3 reads CASTNTSLGANVLTF. The CDR3 bases are TGTGCCAGCACGAACACTTCTCTGGGGGCCAACGTCCTGACTTTC. The chain carries TRBV6-5 and TRBJ2-6; D gene ambiguous. The V end lost 7 bases, the J end lost 4 bases, and 14 bases lay between the germline ends. Germline CDR1 MNHEY, CDR2 SVGAGI. There are 15 residues in the CDR3.